The 26 T cell receptor beta chains below all came from one sample that was sequenced in a study of T-cell memory formation after mild COVID-19. MiXCR was run by TCRdb on the 5' RACE reads, yielding one entry per CDR3 protein. The repertoire has about 130,000 distinct CDR3 sequences, under 30% of them found once; the top ten carry about 24%. Sequencing was done on a sample of PBMCs or a T cell subset sorted from them (not recorded which). The receptors were sampled from an adult woman who had mild COVID-19 (a few samples of this study predate the infection). Cell type and time point are not known.

The chain employs TRBV9 and TRBJ2-7, with 7 bases matching TRBD2. The CDR3 runs to 13 residues. Per germline, CDR1 SGDLS and CDR2 YYNGEE. V dropped 9 bases and J dropped 7; count of bases not matched to a gene: 13. The CDR3 sequence is CATGAGASGEQYF. CDR3 in DNA: TGTGCCACCGGGGCGGGAGCGTCTGGAGAGCAGTACTTC.

The V and J genes are TRBV6-5 and TRBJ2-7, with TRBD2 as a possible D gene (6 bases). The germline V gene encodes CDR1 MNHEY and CDR2 SVGAGI. This CDR3 has 15 residues. V was pared by 2 bases and J by 5 bases, with 16 bases between. CDR3: CASSYGEVQADEQYF. CDR3 DNA: TGTGCCAGCAGTTACGGGGAGGTTCAGGCGGACGAGCAGTACTTC.

This clonotype was observed a few times. This chain links TRBV7-3 with TRBJ2-4; 8 positions match TRBD2. This CDR3 is built from 15 residues. The trim removed 3 bases at V and 6 bases at J, leaving 7 bases unmatched. The germline V gene has CDR1 SGHTA and CDR2 FQGTGA. The CDR3 reads CASSFAGGSGNIQYF. The CDR3 DNA sequence: TGTGCCAGCAGCTTCGCGGGAGGTAGCGGAAACATTCAGTACTTC.

This rearrangement joins TRBV2 to TRBJ2-3, with TRBD2 identical over 11 bases. Trimming removed 3 bases from V and 2 bases from J; junction bases left unmatched: 4. The CDR3 is 16 amino acids. Looked up from germline, CDR1 is SNHLY and CDR2 is FYNNEI. CDR3 sequence reads: CASSDGLAGFTDTQYF. For the CDR3, the DNA is TGTGCCAGCAGTGATGGACTAGCGGGTTTCACAGATACGCAGTATTTT. Based on the CDR3 plus reference TRBV2 and TRBJ2-3, the full variable domain is EPEVTQTPSHQVTQMGQEVILRCVPISNHLYFYWYRQILGQKVEFLVSFYNNEISEKSEIFDDQFSVERPDGSNFTLKIRSTKLEDSAMYFCASSDGLAGFTDTQYFGPGTRLTVL.

This clonotype ranks as medium-sized. The chain is built from TRBV14 and TRBJ2-1, with D possibly being TRBD1 or TRBD2 (5 bases each). Germline V gene data show CDR1 as SGHDN and CDR2 as FVKESK. The V and J ends lost 4 bases and 5 bases respectively, with 18 bases between them. CDR3 size: 16 residues. This CDR3 reads CASSPVPVGRDNEQFF. For the CDR3, the DNA is TGTGCCAGCAGCCCAGTACCGGTGGGGCGGGACAATGAGCAGTTCTTC.

This chain links TRBV29-1 with TRBJ2-7, with 12 nucleotides matching TRBD1. Looked up from germline, CDR1 is SQVTM and CDR2 is ANQGSEA. V was clipped by 7 bases and J by 2 bases; unmatched bases: 9. The CDR3 covers 15 residues. CDR3 coding DNA: TGCAGCGCCGCGGGACAGGGGGCGAAAGCCTACGAGCAGTACTTC. This codes for CSAAGQGAKAYEQYF.

This clonotype was seen a few times. The chain recombines TRBV29-1 with TRBJ2-3; no clear D gene. Trimming shortened V by 3 bases and J by 3 bases, and 10 bases separated the two germline ends. CDR1 is SQVTM, CDR2 ANQGSEA, per germline. The CDR3 is 13 residues long. CDR3 in amino acids: CSVEGFETDTQYF. DNA for the CDR3: TGCAGCGTTGAGGGATTTGAGACAGATACGCAGTATTTT.

This clonotype was counted only a few times. The CDR3 reads CASSPGSHSTDTQYF. The CDR3 bases are TGTGCCAGCAGTCCGGGCAGCCATAGCACAGATACGCAGTATTTT. The genes are TRBV12-3 or TRBV12-4 and TRBJ2-3; D remains unclear. V lost 5 bases to trimming and J lost 0 bases, with 12 bases between them. The CDR3 is 15 residues long.

The genes are TRBV30 and TRBJ2-2; no clear D gene. V was cut by 0 bases and J by 6 bases, with 8 bases left in between. The CDR3 length is 13 residues. Per germline, CDR1 GTSNPN and CDR2 SVGIG (reference sequence). The CDR3 reads CAWSVTAAGELFF. As DNA, the CDR3 is TGTGCCTGGAGTGTAACGGCCGCCGGGGAGCTGTTTTTT. Full variable domain (missing parts from reference TRBV30 and TRBJ2-2): SQTIHQWPATLVQPVGSPLSLECTVEGTSNPNLYWYRQAAGRGLQLLFYSVGIGQISSEVPQNLSASRPQDRQFILSSKKLLLSDSGFYLCAWSVTAAGELFFGEGSRLTVL.

This clonotype has more than one count but fewer than ten. The genes are TRBV12-3 or TRBV12-4 and TRBJ1-1; 7 bases match TRBD1. J gave up 2 bases and V 3 bases, and 6 bases lay outside the gene matches. This CDR3 region has 15 residues. The CDR3, as DNA: TGTGCCAGCAGTTTTAGCCAGGGGGGCAACACTGAAGCTTTCTTT. It yields the protein CASSFSQGGNTEAFF.

The chain recombines TRBV4-3 with TRBJ1-1, with 10 bases identical to TRBD1. The trim removed 4 bases at V and 1 base at J, leaving 6 bases unmatched. Germline CDR1 and CDR2: LGHNA and YSLEER. The CDR3 has 16 amino acids. The CDR3 is CASSRGTGDTNTEAFF. The CDR3 DNA reads TGCGCCAGCAGCCGAGGGACAGGGGACACGAACACTGAAGCTTTCTTT.

The chain links TRBV12-3 or TRBV12-4 to TRBJ1-2; D gene ambiguous. Deletions cut 7 bases from V and 5 bases from J, with 23 bases between. The CDR3 sequence is 16 residues long. The CDR3 DNA sequence: TGTGCCAGCAAACCTGGGGAGTCAGGAAGGAGATATGGCTACACCTTC. It is translated as CASKPGESGRRYGYTF.

The chain carries TRBV25-1 and TRBJ2-6; D not certain. The length of the CDR3 is 14 residues. Germline CDR1 and CDR2: MGHDK and SYGVNS. V was trimmed by 5 bases and J by 0 bases, leaving 5 bases between them. CDR3 loop: CASSSDSGANVLTF. Written as DNA, the CDR3 is TGTGCCAGCAGTTCAGACTCTGGGGCCAACGTCCTGACTTTC.

The count of this clonotype is one. The chain is built from TRBV19 and TRBJ2-1; D may be TRBD2 (5 bases). V shed 2 bases and J shed 7 bases, with 9 bases lying between them. Germline lookup yields CDR1 LNHDA and CDR2 SQIVND (reference sequence). The CDR3 loop spans 13 amino acids. Here the CDR3 reads CASSIPGGNEQFF. CDR3 sequence (DNA): TGTGCCAGTAGTATACCGGGCGGGAATGAGCAGTTCTTC.

The rearrangement joins TRBV6-5 to TRBJ2-2, with 8 bases matching TRBD1. The CDR3 sequence is 18 residues long. The V gene end was trimmed by 2 bases and the J gene end by 4 bases; junction bases not matched to a gene: 12. From germline, CDR1 is MNHEY and CDR2 SVGAGI. Here the CDR3 reads CASSYQWGTGIPTGELFF. As DNA, the CDR3 is TGTGCCAGCAGTTACCAGTGGGGGACAGGAATCCCCACCGGGGAGCTGTTTTTT.

V is TRBV7-9 and J is TRBJ1-2, with TRBD1 identical over 7 bases. This CDR3 has 16 amino acids. After removal of 0 bases from V and 6 bases from J, the junction contained 10 bases not matched to a gene. Looked up from germline, CDR1 is SEHNR and CDR2 is FQNEAQ (reference sequence). The CDR3 sequence: CASSLAGVQGIHGYTF. For the CDR3, the DNA is TGTGCCAGCAGCTTAGCGGGGGTACAGGGGATCCATGGCTACACCTTC.

The rearrangement links TRBV7-9 to TRBJ1-6, with D possibly TRBD1 on 5 matching bases. Trimming stripped 7 bases from V and 7 bases from J, with 14 bases between. The CDR3 runs to 14 residues. Germline loops: CDR1 SEHNR, CDR2 FQNEAQ (reference sequence). The CDR3 loop is CASTLTEHNSPLHF. In DNA form, the CDR3 reads TGTGCCAGCACCCTGACAGAACACAATTCACCCCTCCACTTT.

This clonotype appeared a few times. This chain joins TRBV27 and TRBJ2-1; no reliable D call. This CDR3 is 12 amino acids long. Germline CDR1 MNHEY, CDR2 SMNVEV (reference sequence). The V end was cut by 2 bases, the J end by 8 bases, with 7 bases between. This CDR3 is CASSLIFDEQFF. CDR3 sequence (DNA): TGTGCCAGCAGTTTAATCTTCGATGAGCAGTTCTTC.

The V gene is TRBV12-3 or TRBV12-4, the J gene TRBJ1-5; the D gene is possibly TRBD1 (5 bases). The CDR3 sequence is 15 residues long. Between the trimmed V and J ends, which lost 8 bases and 7 bases, there was a span of 21 bases. CDR3 in DNA: TGTGCCAGCGGCTTGGACGCAGGGCCTGCCCAGCCCCAGCATTTT. Amino acid sequence: CASGLDAGPAQPQHF.

In this sample, this clonotype turned up a few times. This chain joins TRBV5-6 and TRBJ2-5, with TRBD1 identical over 8 bases. The CDR3 runs 17 residues. The V gene's germline CDR1 is SGHDT and CDR2 YYEEEE. With 3 bases clipped from V and 1 base from J, the junction kept 11 bases outside the gene matches. CDR3 protein: CASSSPEGQEGQETQYF. CDR3 nucleotide sequence: TGTGCCAGCAGCTCCCCCGAGGGACAGGAGGGCCAAGAGACCCAGTACTTC. The full variable domain, with the rest looked up from reference TRBV5-6 and TRBJ2-5, is DAGVTQSPTHLIKTRGQQVTLRCSPKSGHDTVSWYQQALGQGPQFIFQYYEEEERQRGNFPDRFSGHQFPNYSSELNVNALLLGDSALYLCASSSPEGQEGQETQYFGPGTRLLVL.

The chain uses TRBV27 and TRBJ1-5; possibly TRBD1 for D (6 bases). Trimming pared 5 bases from V and 3 bases from J, leaving 14 bases between. Germline V lookup: CDR1 MNHEY, CDR2 SMNVEV (reference sequence). The CDR3 extends over 15 amino acids. DNA for the CDR3: TGTGCCAGCAGTCCCCCCCCAGGGGTCAATCAGCCCCAGCATTTT. Residues: CASSPPPGVNQPQHF.

This clonotype was picked up a small number of times. The chain links TRBV4-1 to TRBJ1-5; a possible D gene is TRBD1 (6 bases). The V and J ends lost 3 bases and 0 bases respectively, with 24 bases between them. The CDR3 has 20 amino acids. The germline V gene encodes CDR1 MGHRA and CDR2 YSYEKL. The CDR3 nucleotides read TGCGCCAGCAGCCACTCCCCGCCAGGACAGACATTTGCTAGCAATCAGCCCCAGCATTTT. The encoded protein is CASSHSPPGQTFASNQPQHF.

The chain joins TRBV5-1 to TRBJ2-1; D gene uncertain. The germline gives CDR1 SGHRS, CDR2 YFSETQ. The CDR3 loop spans 12 amino acids. Trimming pared 4 bases from V and 8 bases from J, leaving 10 bases between. CDR3 coding DNA: TGCGCCAGCAGCCGGTTGGCGGATGAGCAGTTCTTC. Its translation is CASSRLADEQFF.

The chain combines TRBV12-3 or TRBV12-4 with TRBJ2-1; D gene uncertain. The CDR3 is 14 residues long. V lost 1 base and J lost 5, with 9 bases in between. The CDR3 spells CASSLESLNNEQFF. The CDR3 DNA reads TGTGCCAGCAGTTTAGAGTCCCTGAACAATGAGCAGTTCTTC.

In this sample, this clonotype turned up a few times. The rearrangement joins TRBV29-1 to TRBJ2-1, with 11 bases identical to TRBD2. Germline V lookup: CDR1 SQVTM, CDR2 ANQGSEA. The CDR3 is made up of 15 amino acids. The J segment lost 3 bases and the V segment lost 7 bases, leaving 8 bases of the junction unmatched. CDR3 in amino acids: CSAEGTSGNYNEQFF. The CDR3 DNA sequence: TGCAGCGCCGAAGGGACTAGCGGTAACTACAATGAGCAGTTCTTC.

The chain is built from TRBV10-3 and TRBJ2-1; D tentatively reads TRBD1 or TRBD2 (5 bases each). V lost 6 bases to trimming and J lost 0 bases, with 18 bases between them. The CDR3 is 17 residues long. Looked up from germline, CDR1 is ENHRY and CDR2 is SYGVKD. CDR3 sequence (DNA): TGTGCCATCAGCAGATTACTAGAGACAGCCTCCTACAATGAGCAGTTCTTC. It translates to CAISRLLETASYNEQFF.